This T cell receptor beta chain was sequenced during a study of identical twins. Carrying unique molecular identifiers, the cDNA also gained a universal primer site through template switching. TCRdb processed the 5' RACE reads anew with MiXCR; each CDR3 protein has one entry. The sample includes 640,000 or so distinct CDR3 sequences, roughly 6.2% seen only once; the top ten take about 1.8%. V gave up 0 bases and J gave up 2 bases, with 11 bases separating them. There are 15 residues in the CDR3. Germline CDR1 and CDR2: LGHNA and YSLEER. There are a few counts of this clonotype. The origin of this receptor is a man aged 18 to 29 in good health. The chain carries TRBV4-3 and TRBJ2-7; a weak D match, TRBD2 (6 bases). Sequencing input: naive T cells sorted from blood. The CDR3 spells CASSQDRGDPYEQYF. As DNA, the CDR3 is TGCGCCAGCAGCCAAGATCGCGGGGATCCCTACGAGCAGTACTTC.